This T cell receptor beta chain appears in the sequencing data of a study of tumor-infiltrating lymphocytes in localized non-small cell lung cancer. Across the whole study: Patients included smokers and never-smokers with various histologies, some sampled after neoadjuvant chemotherapy.

Only in-frame clones appear in the TCRdb table, and some are missing; sequencing was by immunoSEQ multiplex PCR. Of roughly 7,200 clones listed, approximately 74% are singletons. Findings and limits, study-wide: TCR sequencing covered a subset of patients with enough tissue. Immunotypes IM1 and IM2 had similar TCR-derived T-cell fractions.

This CDR3 has 12 amino acids. Germline V CDR1 and CDR2: MNHEY, SVGAGI. Trimming cost V 0 bases and J 14 bases, with 11 bases left between them. Points on this clone: Its antigen remains unknown.

The chain couples TRBV6-5 to TRBJ2-1, with TRBD2 as a possible D gene (7 bases). The sequencing input was lung tumor tissue. This clonotype was obtained from a human donor with non-small cell lung cancer. CDR3: CASSYSRGPEFF. CDR3 DNA sequence: TGTGCCAGCAGTTACTCGCGGGGGCCGGAGTTCTTC.